One sample yielded the 5 T cell receptor beta chains listed below, sequenced in a study of CD8+ T cells in alopecia areata. Extraction of RNA preceded its reverse transcription into cDNA, which served as the sequencing template. Clones were read by immunoSEQ multiplex PCR, and TCRdb kept only the in-frame ones, dropping some. The data contain some 240,000 clones, under 75% of them singletons. Treatment of the sample: oral pan-JAK inhibitor, 5-10 mg twice daily. Specimen: CD4+ T cells sorted from blood, collected at week 4, from a patient treated with tofacitinib. Every receptor here comes from a human donor with alopecia areata.

The rearrangement links TRBV7-3 to TRBJ2-3; 14 nucleotides match TRBD2. V lost 3 bases to trimming and J lost 6 bases; unmatched junction nucleotides: 2. Germline CDR1 is SGHTA and CDR2 is FQGTGA. CDR3 length: 15 amino acids. The CDR3 DNA is TGTGCCAGCAGCTTCGGACTAGCGGGGGGCGATACGCAGTATTTT. Protein product: CASSFGLAGGDTQYF.

This clone was seen more than once but under ten times. V usage is TRBV4-3 and J usage is TRBJ2-2; TRBD2 agrees at 9 bases. CDR3 length equals 17 residues. Trimming cost V 1 base and J 0 bases; bases outside gene matches: 3. The V gene's germline CDR1 is LGHNA and CDR2 YSLEER. Written as DNA, the CDR3 is TGCGCCAGCAGCCAAGCTAGCGGGGCCTCGAACACCGGGGAGCTGTTTTTT. Amino acids: CASSQASGASNTGELFF.

This chain connects TRBV6-1 to TRBJ2-1; 7 nucleotides line up with TRBD1. The CDR3 is 14 amino acids. V lost 6 bases, J lost 4 bases, and 6 bases stayed unmatched. CDR1 is MNHNS, CDR2 SASEGT, per germline. CDR3 sequence reads: CASSHKQGYNEQFF. In nucleotides, the CDR3 is TGTGCCAGCAGCCATAAACAGGGGTACAATGAGCAGTTCTTC.

Written as DNA, the CDR3 is TGTGCCAGCAGTTACTCCCCGGGGACTAATGAAAAACTGTTTTTT. Residues: CASSYSPGTNEKLFF. The gene calls are TRBV6-5 and TRBJ1-4; no firm D call. The V gene lost 0 bases and the J gene lost 2 bases, with 7 bases spanning the gap. The CDR3 is made up of 15 amino acids. Germline values: CDR1 MNHEY, CDR2 SVGAGI.

This clone was seen many times. The CDR3 DNA reads TGTGCCAGCAGTGATTTGGTACAAAATGGGGCCAACGTCCTGACTTTC. As protein: CASSDLVQNGANVLTF. The rearrangement links TRBV6-1 to TRBJ2-6; D gene ambiguous. Germline-derived CDR1 and CDR2 are MNHNS and SASEGT. The CDR3 has 16 amino acids. The germline V and J ends were trimmed by 3 bases and 3 bases, with 12 bases remaining between them.